Each of the 10 T cell receptor beta chains below was sequenced from the same sample in a study of blood T cell repertoires in COVID-19. The assay was immunoSEQ multiplex PCR, and TCRdb's table has in-frame clones only and misses some. The table includes tens of thousands of clones, 75% to 90% detected once. The material sequenced was peripheral blood. These TCRs come from a man between 50 and 59 years old with active or convalescent COVID-19.

V gene TRBV5-4 combines with J gene TRBJ2-2; 12 bases map to TRBD2. V shed 0 bases, J shed 7 bases, and the junction held 4 bases outside the gene matches. The CDR3 covers 16 residues. CDR1 SGHNT and CDR2 YYREEE come from the germline V gene (reference sequence). Here the CDR3 reads CASSLASGRAVGELFF. The CDR3 DNA sequence: TGTGCCAGCAGCTTGGCTAGCGGGAGGGCCGTCGGGGAGCTGTTTTTT.

This rearrangement joins TRBV4-3 to TRBJ2-2; D ambiguous. The germline V gene encodes CDR1 LGHNA and CDR2 YSLEER. V was trimmed by 0 bases and J by 4 bases, leaving 15 bases between them. The CDR3 has 17 amino acids. CDR3 in amino acids: CASSQDFWQVGTGELFF. CDR3 DNA sequence: TGCGCCAGCAGCCAAGATTTTTGGCAGGTGGGCACCGGGGAGCTGTTTTTT.

The chain couples TRBV3-1 (or the pseudogene TRBV3-2) to TRBJ2-2; 13 bases fit TRBD2. With V trimmed by 6 bases and J by 6 bases, 7 bases remained unmatched. This CDR3 comprises 16 residues. Germline CDR1 is LGHDT and CDR2 is YNNKEL (reference sequence). The CDR3 DNA reads as TGTGCCAGCAGTTGGACTAGCGGGAGAGGCTCCGGGGAGCTGTTTTTT. Translated: CASSWTSGRGSGELFF.

This clone is deemed medium-sized. The chain joins TRBV23-1 to TRBJ1-6, with 12 bases identical to TRBD1. TRBV23-1 is placed among ORFs of uncertain function. This CDR3 has 20 amino acids. The junction had 13 bases not matched to a gene; V was cut back by 3 bases and J by 4 bases. The CDR3 is CASSQETGTGGAPYNSPLHF. CDR3 bases: TGCGCCAGCAGTCAGGAGACCGGGACAGGGGGCGCCCCTTATAATTCACCCCTCCACTTT.

The J gene is TRBJ2-5, the V gene TRBV4-1, with 9 bases that match TRBD2. Trimming at V came to 0 bases and at J to 4 bases, leaving 21 bases not matched to a gene. This CDR3 comprises 21 residues. CDR1 MGHRA and CDR2 YSYEKL come from the germline V gene. The CDR3 sequence: CASSQDRVLGLLAGEGETQYF. In DNA form, the CDR3 reads TGCGCCAGCAGCCAAGATAGGGTCTTGGGGCTTTTAGCGGGAGAAGGAGAGACCCAGTACTTC.

The gene calls are TRBV9 and TRBJ1-5, with D perhaps matching TRBD1 (5 bases). With 0 bases removed from V and 3 bases from J, the gap between germline ends came to 10 bases. The CDR3 runs 15 residues. The germline gives CDR1 SGDLS, CDR2 YYNGEE. The CDR3: CASSVGSGINQPQHF. The DNA of the CDR3 is TGTGCCAGCAGCGTAGGCTCAGGGATCAATCAGCCCCAGCATTTT.

The chain is built from TRBV4-3 and TRBJ2-3, with a possible D match to TRBD1 (6 bases). Germline V gene sequence: CDR1 LGHNA, CDR2 YSLEER. Trimming took 0 bases from V and 5 from J, leaving 15 bases between them. The CDR3 sequence is 16 residues long. The CDR3 DNA reads as TGCGCCAGCAGCCAAGATGGGACAAAACTTGGAGATACGCAGTATTTT. It is translated as CASSQDGTKLGDTQYF.

The chain carries TRBV10-3 and TRBJ2-2, with TRBD2 matching over 11 bases. Trimming at V came to 6 bases and at J to 4 bases, leaving 7 bases not matched to a gene. Germline assignment: CDR1 ENHRY and CDR2 SYGVKD. The CDR3 totals 16 residues. The chain's CDR3 is CAISPSSGRSTGELFF. The CDR3, as DNA: TGTGCCATCAGCCCCTCTAGCGGGAGGAGCACCGGGGAGCTGTTTTTT.

The chain uses TRBV5-5 and TRBJ2-5; 8 bases match TRBD2. Trimming removed 2 bases from V and 4 bases from J; junction bases left unmatched: 4. CDR3 size: 14 residues. From germline, CDR1 is SGHKS and CDR2 YYEKEE (reference sequence). This CDR3 reads CASSLAGVGETQYF. DNA for the CDR3: TGTGCCAGCAGCTTAGCGGGAGTTGGAGAGACCCAGTACTTC.

This chain joins TRBV28 and TRBJ1-1, with 7 bases matching TRBD1. The germline CDR1 and CDR2 sequences are MDHEN and SYDVKM. The CDR3 runs 14 residues. V dropped 6 bases and J dropped 2; count of bases not matched to a gene: 6. CDR3 protein: CASREGQHNTEAFF. Written as DNA, the CDR3 is TGTGCCAGCAGGGAGGGACAGCATAACACTGAAGCTTTCTTT.